The 29 T cell receptor beta chains listed next were all sequenced from one sample in a study of cytomegalovirus exposure and HLA in healthy donors. The assay was immunoSEQ multiplex PCR, and TCRdb's table has in-frame clones only and misses some. The sample consists of about 400,000 clones, 80% to 90% of them appearing once. The sample was PBMCs. These receptors were obtained from a woman under 30 in good health and CMV-seronegative.

The rearrangement joins TRBV5-4 to TRBJ2-5, with 9 bases lining up with TRBD1. The CDR3 spans 14 residues. J gave up 3 bases and V 2 bases, and 2 bases lay outside the gene matches. The V gene's germline CDR1 is SGHNT and CDR2 YYREEE (reference sequence). DNA for the CDR3: TGTGCCAGCAGCTTTGGGACAGGGAAAGAGACCCAGTACTTC. Its protein product is CASSFGTGKETQYF. Full variable domain (rest looked up from reference TRBV5-4 and TRBJ2-5): ETGVTQSPTHLIKTRGQQVTLRCSSQSGHNTVSWYQQALGQGPQFIFQYYREEENGRGNFPPRFSGLQFPNYSSELNVNALELDDSALYLCASSFGTGKETQYFGPGTRLLVL.

The chain couples TRBV5-4 to TRBJ2-7; 10 nucleotides line up with TRBD1. The length of the CDR3 is 14 residues. V dropped 4 bases and J dropped 5; count of bases not matched to a gene: 6. Looked up from germline, CDR1 is SGHNT and CDR2 is YYREEE (reference sequence). In DNA, the CDR3 is TGTGCCAGCAGCCGAGACAGGGGGCTTGACGAGCAGTACTTC. Translating gives CASSRDRGLDEQYF.

This clone showed up just once. The V call is TRBV18, the J call TRBJ1-3; TRBD1 agrees at 7 bases. Trimming removed 0 bases from V and 4 bases from J; junction bases left unmatched: 3. Germline loops: CDR1 KGHSH, CDR2 LQKENI. The CDR3 spans 15 residues. The CDR3 protein is CASSPPARGGNTIYF. The CDR3 bases are TGTGCCAGCTCACCACCGGCCAGGGGGGGAAACACCATATATTTT. The whole variable domain, filled in from reference TRBV18 and TRBJ1-3, reads NAGVMQNPRHLVRRRGQEARLRCSPMKGHSHVYWYRQLPEEGLKFMVYLQKENIIDESGMPKERFSAEFPKEGPSILRIQQVVRGDSAAYFCASSPPARGGNTIYFGEGSWLTVV.

V and J are TRBV15 and TRBJ1-5, with TRBD1 identical over 8 bases. V lost 3 bases to trimming and J lost 7 bases; unmatched junction nucleotides: 8. Germline V CDR1 and CDR2: LNHNV, YYDKDF (reference sequence). The CDR3 length is 15 residues. CDR3 sequence (DNA): TGTGCCACCAGCAGGAGCGACAGGGGACTCCAGCCCCAGCATTTT. Amino acid sequence: CATSRSDRGLQPQHF.

The chain uses TRBV11-2 and TRBJ2-1; 10 bases map to TRBD2. The V gene end was trimmed by 1 base and the J gene end by 7 bases; junction bases not matched to a gene: 4. Germline V gives CDR1 SGHAT, CDR2 FQNNGV. The CDR3 length is 15 residues. The DNA of the CDR3 is TGTGCCAGCAGCTTAGTTCTAGCGGGGGTGAATGAGCAGTTCTTC. Translated: CASSLVLAGVNEQFF.

V usage is TRBV2 and J usage is TRBJ2-2; 8 bases agree with TRBD1. Germline trimming cut 0 bases from V and 4 bases from J; bases unmatched to any gene: 10. Germline V gene data show CDR1 as SNHLY and CDR2 as FYNNEI. The CDR3 totals 18 residues. The CDR3 nucleotides read TGTGCCAGCAGTGAAGCTGCCGACAGGGGTTGGAGCACCGGGGAGCTGTTTTTT. It codes for CASSEAADRGWSTGELFF.

The V and J genes are TRBV28 and TRBJ2-3; D gene unclear. CDR1 is MDHEN and CDR2 is SYDVKM in the germline V gene. CDR3 length equals 13 residues. Deletions cut 5 bases from V and 11 bases from J, with 17 bases between. CDR3 in amino acids: CASSLYESLGQYF. The CDR3 DNA follows: TGTGCCAGCAGTCTGTACGAGTCCCTTGGGCAGTATTTT.

The chain's CDR3 is CATKETQNTGELFF. In DNA, the CDR3 is TGTGCCACCAAAGAAACACAAAACACCGGGGAGCTGTTTTTT. The chain recombines TRBV18 with TRBJ2-2; the D is unclear. Between the trimmed V and J ends, which lost 10 bases and 2 bases, there was a span of 14 bases. Germline V gene sequence: CDR1 KGHSH, CDR2 LQKENI. The CDR3 runs to 14 residues.

The chain recombines TRBV11-1 with TRBJ2-7; TRBD2 matches at 11 bases. V was clipped by 1 base and J by 6 bases; unmatched bases: 8. CDR3 length: 16 residues. CDR1 is SGHAT, CDR2 FQDESV, per germline (reference sequence). The chain's CDR3 is CASSLERGLAGPEQYF. DNA for the CDR3: TGTGCCAGCAGCTTAGAGCGAGGACTAGCGGGTCCCGAGCAGTACTTC.

The chain recombines TRBV25-1 with TRBJ2-2, with D unclear. The CDR3 length is 12 residues. The germline CDR1 and CDR2 sequences are MGHDK and SYGVNS. V was cut by 5 bases and J by 4 bases, with 5 bases left in between. CDR3 residues: CASSWSTGELFF. The CDR3 nucleotides read TGTGCCAGCAGTTGGAGCACCGGGGAGCTGTTTTTT.

V gene TRBV9 combines with J gene TRBJ2-3; no reliable D call. The V gene's germline CDR1 is SGDLS and CDR2 YYNGEE. CDR3 length: 13 amino acids. V lost 2 bases and J 5 bases, leaving 9 bases between the germline ends. The CDR3 here is CASSVGSKDTQYF. The CDR3 nucleotides read TGTGCCAGCAGCGTCGGGTCAAAAGATACGCAGTATTTT.

The genes are TRBV6-5 and TRBJ1-5; maybe TRBD1 (6 bases). The CDR3 totals 15 residues. Trimming took off 6 bases at V and 0 bases at J, with 12 bases between the two ends. Per germline, CDR1 MNHEY and CDR2 SVGAGI. As DNA, the CDR3 is TGTGCCAGCAGGCGGACAGATTATAGCAATCAGCCCCAGCATTTT. Protein: CASRRTDYSNQPQHF.

The chain recombines TRBV30 with TRBJ2-7, with 9 bases that match TRBD2. Germline V gene sequence: CDR1 GTSNPN, CDR2 SVGIG (reference sequence). The V gene end was trimmed by 1 base and the J gene end by 6 bases; junction bases not matched to a gene: 7. This CDR3 has 14 residues. The CDR3 nucleotides read TGTGCCTGGAGTGGGGCTAGCGGGGAGACCGAGCAGTACTTC. Its protein is CAWSGASGETEQYF.

The chain employs TRBV7-6 and TRBJ2-2; possible D gene TRBD2, 7 bases. CDR3 size: 15 residues. Between the trimmed V and J ends, which lost 0 bases and 6 bases, there was a span of 11 bases. Germline CDR1 and CDR2: SGHVS and FNYEAQ. The CDR3 DNA reads TGTGCCAGCAGCTTAGCGGGGGCGGGAGCCGGGGAGCTGTTTTTT. It specifies CASSLAGAGAGELFF.

The V gene is TRBV6-5, the J gene TRBJ1-1, with a tentative D call TRBD1 (5 bases). The CDR3 contains 13 residues. V was trimmed by 2 bases and J by 3 bases, leaving 7 bases between them. CDR1 and CDR2 (germline): MNHEY, SVGAGI. CDR3 bases: TGTGCCAGCAGTTACGACAGTTACACTGAAGCTTTCTTT. Protein product: CASSYDSYTEAFF.

The chain couples TRBV7-9 to TRBJ1-1, with D possibly being TRBD1 (6 bases). The CDR3 extends over 14 amino acids. Between the trimmed V and J ends, which lost 5 bases and 1 base, there was a span of 11 bases. CDR1 SEHNR and CDR2 FQNEAQ come from the germline V gene (reference sequence). The CDR3 DNA reads TGTGCCAGCAGCCCAGGGGTGGCGAACACTGAAGCTTTCTTT. It yields the protein CASSPGVANTEAFF. Full variable domain (outside the CDR3, taken from reference TRBV7-9 and TRBJ1-1): DTGVSQNPRHKITKRGQNVTFRCDPISEHNRLYWYRQTLGQGPEFLTYFQNEAQLEKSRLLSDRFSAERPKGSFSTLEIQRTEQGDSAMYLCASSPGVANTEAFFGQGTRLTVV.

The V call is TRBV10-2, the J call TRBJ2-5; D ambiguous. CDR3 size: 15 residues. The germline CDR1 and CDR2 sequences are WSHSY and SAAADI. V shed 0 bases and J shed 13 bases, with 21 bases lying between them. CDR3 coding DNA: TGCGCCAGCAGTGAGTCCGAAACAGCCCTTGTTAAACCGTACTTC. Protein product: CASSESETALVKPYF.

This clone was seen just once. This chain connects TRBV6-5 to TRBJ1-2; D remains unclear. V dropped 6 bases and J dropped 3 bases, with 11 bases sitting between them. Germline V gives CDR1 MNHEY, CDR2 SVGAGI. The CDR3 length is 13 residues. The CDR3 loop reads CASRRGFDYGYTF. The CDR3 bases are TGTGCCAGCAGGCGGGGTTTCGACTATGGCTACACCTTC.

The genes are TRBV28 and TRBJ2-7; D is undetermined. Germline CDR1 and CDR2: MDHEN and SYDVKM. Trimming stripped 4 bases from V and 3 bases from J, with 16 bases between. The CDR3 sequence is 15 residues long. The CDR3 is CASSSPLSTGYEQYF. CDR3 nucleotides: TGTGCCAGCAGTTCTCCTCTCAGCACGGGCTACGAGCAGTACTTC.

This sequence joins TRBV28 and TRBJ1-1, with unresolved D. The V and J ends lost 10 bases and 3 bases respectively, with 15 bases between them. This CDR3 has 13 amino acids. Germline loops: CDR1 MDHEN, CDR2 SYDVKM. The chain's CDR3 is CATSLGLHTEAFF. The CDR3 coding sequence is TGTGCCACCTCTCTTGGACTCCACACTGAAGCTTTCTTT. Full variable domain (missing parts from reference TRBV28 and TRBJ1-1): DVKVTQSSRYLVKRTGEKVFLECVQDMDHENMFWYRQDPGLGLRLIYFSYDVKMKEKGDIPEGYSVSREKKERFSLILESASTNQTSMYLCATSLGLHTEAFFGQGTRLTVV.

The chain joins TRBV5-1 to TRBJ2-1, with 10 bases matching TRBD2. Germline V CDR1 and CDR2: SGHRS, YFSETQ. CDR3 length: 15 amino acids. After removal of 5 bases from V and 5 bases from J, the junction contained 7 bases not matched to a gene. The DNA for the CDR3 is TGCGCCAGCAGGAAGACTAGCGGGTCTAACAATGAGCAGTTCTTC. This encodes CASRKTSGSNNEQFF.

This sequence joins TRBV11-2 and TRBJ2-2, with 9 nucleotides matching TRBD1. From germline, CDR1 is SGHAT and CDR2 FQNNGV. The V segment lost 3 bases and the J segment 5 bases; nucleotides outside the gene matches: 10. The CDR3 consists of 17 residues. The CDR3 reads CASSLPPGQGVTGELFF. CDR3 bases: TGTGCCAGCAGCTTGCCGCCGGGACAGGGCGTTACCGGGGAGCTGTTTTTT.

The chain is built from TRBV5-1 and TRBJ1-5; 9 bases are shared with TRBD1. This CDR3 has 15 amino acids. The germline gives CDR1 SGHRS, CDR2 YFSETQ. V lost 1 base, J lost 4 bases, and 3 bases stayed unmatched. CDR3 amino acids: CASSLSTGGNQPQHF. DNA for the CDR3: TGCGCCAGCAGCTTGTCGACAGGGGGGAATCAGCCCCAGCATTTT.

The chain combines TRBV5-4 with TRBJ2-7; D gene uncertain. Trimming took 3 bases from V and 5 from J, leaving 18 bases between them. The CDR3 is 15 residues long. The germline V gene has CDR1 SGHNT and CDR2 YYREEE (reference sequence). The CDR3 protein is CASSSWAMPVNEQYF. DNA for the CDR3: TGTGCCAGCAGCTCCTGGGCAATGCCTGTAAACGAGCAGTACTTC.

The chain employs TRBV19 and TRBJ2-7, with D maybe TRBD1 (5 bases). This CDR3 has 12 amino acids. V lost 6 bases and J 2 bases, leaving 8 bases between the germline ends. From germline, CDR1 is LNHDA and CDR2 SQIVND (reference sequence). The CDR3 region has the DNA TGTGCCAGTAGGCAGGGTCCCTACGAGCAGTACTTC. Its translation: CASRQGPYEQYF.

V gene TRBV28 combines with J gene TRBJ2-2; 8 bases are shared with TRBD1. Trimming took 5 bases from V and 1 from J; bases not matched to a gene: 3. CDR1 is MDHEN and CDR2 is SYDVKM in the germline V gene. The CDR3 has 15 amino acids. CDR3 coding DNA: TGTGCCAGCAGTCCGGGACAGGTGAACACCGGGGAGCTGTTTTTT. This encodes CASSPGQVNTGELFF.

The chain joins TRBV27 to TRBJ2-1; D remains unclear. V lost 5 bases to trimming and J lost 4 bases, with 3 bases between them. The CDR3 spans 11 residues. The V gene's germline CDR1 is MNHEY and CDR2 SMNVEV (reference sequence). The CDR3 coding sequence is TGTGCCAGCAGTCATTACAATGAGCAGTTCTTC. As protein: CASSHYNEQFF.

This chain connects TRBV11-3 to TRBJ1-1, with unresolved D. Germline loops: CDR1 SGHNT, CDR2 YENEEA. V was trimmed by 2 bases and J by 1 base, leaving 11 bases between them. The CDR3 runs 15 residues. CDR3 coding DNA: TGTGCCAGCAGCTTAAGCCACGAGTGGAACACTGAAGCTTTCTTT. Translated, it gives CASSLSHEWNTEAFF.

The chain uses TRBV7-9 and TRBJ1-4; no firm D call. V was pared by 0 bases and J by 4 bases, with 9 bases between. The CDR3 loop spans 15 amino acids. The germline CDR1 and CDR2 sequences are SEHNR and FQNEAQ (reference sequence). For the CDR3, the DNA is TGTGCCAGCAGCTTAGCCCCATCGGGTAATGAAAAACTGTTTTTT. Translating gives CASSLAPSGNEKLFF.